The 5 T cell receptor beta chains given below trace back to one sample, sequenced in a study of blood T cell repertoires in COVID-19. Sequenced by immunoSEQ multiplex PCR; TCRdb stores in-frame clones only, minus some. Of around 200,000 clones in the sample, around nine tenths were seen once. Sequencing used peripheral blood. These receptors were taken from a man aged 35-49 years with active or convalescent COVID-19.

The chain is built from TRBV3-1 (or the pseudogene TRBV3-2) and TRBJ1-6, with unresolved D. The V gene's germline CDR1 is LGHDT and CDR2 YNNKEL (reference sequence). Trimming removed 0 bases at V and 11 bases at J, with 8 bases between. The CDR3 totals 13 residues. CDR3 bases: TGTGCCAGCAGCCAAGATGGGAGGGCACCCCTCCACTTT. Translating gives CASSQDGRAPLHF.

The chain couples TRBV3-1 (or the pseudogene TRBV3-2) to TRBJ2-7, with D possibly matching TRBD1 (5 bases). There are 13 residues in the CDR3. Germline V gene data show CDR1 as LGHDT and CDR2 as YNNKEL (reference sequence). V was pared by 0 bases and J by 7 bases, with 10 bases between. The CDR3 coding sequence is TGTGCCAGCAGCCAAGACAGGGTGCAAGAGCAGTACTTC. Translating it yields CASSQDRVQEQYF.

The chain carries TRBV6-5 and TRBJ2-5, with 8 bases lining up with TRBD2. Per the germline V gene, CDR1 is MNHEY and CDR2 is SVGAGI. With 11 bases clipped from V and 5 bases from J, the junction kept 10 bases outside the gene matches. The CDR3 length is 13 residues. CDR3: CAVGGGPRETQYF. Here the CDR3 DNA reads TGTGCCGTCGGCGGGGGGCCTCGGGAGACCCAGTACTTC.

The chain has TRBV6-5 and TRBJ1-6; 8 nucleotides agree with TRBD1. The CDR3 has 15 amino acids. The V segment lost 5 bases and the J segment 7 bases; nucleotides outside the gene matches: 7. Germline V gene sequence: CDR1 MNHEY, CDR2 SVGAGI. The CDR3 is CASSKTGDGNSPLHF. CDR3 sequence (DNA): TGTGCCAGCAGTAAGACAGGGGACGGGAATTCACCCCTCCACTTT.

The chain has TRBV4-2 and TRBJ1-2, with 10 nucleotides matching TRBD1. The CDR3 is 16 residues long. The germline gives CDR1 LGHNA, CDR2 YNFKEQ. V shed 2 bases and J 6 bases; nucleotides not matched to a gene: 9. CDR3 region: CASSQTQTGGVNGYTF. CDR3 nucleotides: TGTGCCAGCAGCCAAACCCAGACAGGGGGCGTTAATGGCTACACCTTC.